A single sample gave rise to the 32 T cell receptor beta chains below, sequenced in a study of shared clonotypes between healthy human individuals. The data were produced by immunoSEQ multiplex PCR, yet TCRdb's version contains in-frame clones alone and is incomplete. The sample carries around 180,000 clones, over 85% recorded once. Sequenced sample: naive CD4+ T cells sorted from blood. Subset reported: CD45RA+ positively selected. These receptors were obtained from a woman aged 25 to 45 in good health.

The chain employs TRBV28 and TRBJ2-7; no reliable D call. Trimming removed 6 bases at V and 0 bases at J, with 15 bases between. Looked up from germline, CDR1 is MDHEN and CDR2 is SYDVKM. CDR3 length: 15 residues. For the CDR3, the DNA is TGTGCCAGCAGATACCCCCGACAAACCTCCTACGAGCAGTACTTC. Translated: CASRYPRQTSYEQYF.

V and J are TRBV19 and TRBJ2-5, with 9 bases that match TRBD1. This CDR3 has 14 residues. Germline V gene data show CDR1 as LNHDA and CDR2 as SQIVND (reference sequence). V shed 6 bases and J 5 bases; nucleotides not matched to a gene: 7. CDR3 sequence reads: CASSTTGGAETQYF. The CDR3 bases are TGTGCCAGTAGCACAACAGGGGGCGCGGAGACCCAGTACTTC.

This rearrangement joins TRBV28 to TRBJ1-2; no definite D call. V lost 4 bases, J lost 10 bases, and 13 bases lay in between. The CDR3 contains 12 residues. Looked up from germline, CDR1 is MDHEN and CDR2 is SYDVKM. The CDR3 DNA is TGTGCCAGCAGTTGGAGCAGTCGAAACTACACCTTC. Translation gives CASSWSSRNYTF.

Regarding this clone: Other DNA sequences in the same sample also yield this CDR3. DNA of the CDR3: TGCGCCAGCAGCCCGCGGGACAGTTATGGCTACACCTTC. It codes for CASSPRDSYGYTF. This chain connects TRBV4-1 to TRBJ1-2, with 7 nucleotides matching TRBD1. CDR1 is MGHRA, CDR2 YSYEKL, per germline. Germline trimming cut 4 bases from V and 5 bases from J; bases unmatched to any gene: 4. The CDR3 runs to 13 residues.

The J gene is TRBJ1-1, the V gene TRBV19; D is perhaps TRBD1 (6 bases). The CDR3 runs 13 residues. V dropped 5 bases and J dropped 2 bases, with 9 bases sitting between them. The germline CDR1 and CDR2 sequences are LNHDA and SQIVND (reference sequence). The CDR3 nucleotides read TGTGCCAGTAGTCACAGGGAAAACACTGAAGCTTTCTTT. Translating it yields CASSHRENTEAFF.

The chain combines TRBV18 with TRBJ2-1; D is ambiguous. Germline V lookup: CDR1 KGHSH, CDR2 LQKENI. This CDR3 has 14 residues. The V end lost 3 bases, the J end lost 6 bases, and 12 bases lay between the germline ends. DNA of the CDR3: TGTGCCAGCTCACCCTTGGCAGACTCCAATGAGCAGTTCTTC. Translation gives CASSPLADSNEQFF.

CDR3 in amino acids: CASSLTLGGQETQYF. As DNA, the CDR3 is TGCGCCAGCAGCTTGACTCTCGGGGGCCAAGAGACCCAGTACTTC. This chain links TRBV5-1 with TRBJ2-5; weak D call: TRBD2 (6 bases). Per the germline V gene, CDR1 is SGHRS and CDR2 is YFSETQ. Trimming took 1 base from V and 1 from J, leaving 11 bases between them. The CDR3 length is 15 residues.

The chain has TRBV5-4 and TRBJ1-3, with D perhaps TRBD1 (5 bases). Germline assignment: CDR1 SGHNT and CDR2 YYREEE (reference sequence). There are 15 residues in the CDR3. V was trimmed by 3 bases and J by 4 bases, leaving 14 bases between them. The CDR3 DNA reads TGTGCCAGCAGCTCAGGGTCCTCGGGCGGAAACACCATATATTTT. Translating gives CASSSGSSGGNTIYF.

CDR3 DNA: TGTGCCAGCAGCTTAGGAGGGCGTCTTGGGTATGGCTACACCTTC. Translating it yields CASSLGGRLGYGYTF. The chain carries TRBV7-8 and TRBJ1-2; no reliable D call. Germline assignment: CDR1 SGHVS and CDR2 FQNEAQ. The CDR3 contains 15 residues. Trimming left V 1 base short and J 5 bases short, with 14 bases between.

There are a few counts of this clone. The rearrangement links TRBV6-6 to TRBJ2-7, with TRBD1 as a possible D gene (5 bases). CDR3 length: 12 amino acids. Germline lookup yields CDR1 MNHNY and CDR2 SVGAGI (reference sequence). V lost 4 bases, J lost 3 bases, and 7 bases lay in between. Here the CDR3 reads CASSSQVYEQYF. The CDR3 region has the DNA TGTGCCAGCAGTTCACAGGTCTACGAGCAGTACTTC.

The chain couples TRBV19 to TRBJ2-2, with 13 bases matching TRBD2. From germline, CDR1 is LNHDA and CDR2 SQIVND (reference sequence). Trimming took 4 bases from V and 7 from J; bases not matched to a gene: 9. This CDR3 comprises 17 residues. This CDR3 is CASSRGLAGETGGELFF. For the CDR3, the DNA is TGTGCCAGTAGTAGAGGACTAGCGGGAGAAACTGGCGGGGAGCTGTTTTTT.

Here the CDR3 DNA reads TGTGCCAGTAGAAACCAAGCGGGAGGCGTGGACGAGCAGTACTTC. Protein sequence: CASRNQAGGVDEQYF. The gene calls are TRBV19 and TRBJ2-7; 9 bases align to TRBD2. The CDR3 sequence is 15 residues long. J lost 5 bases, V lost 6 bases, and 11 bases had no gene match. Germline V CDR1 and CDR2: LNHDA, SQIVND (reference sequence).

The chain uses TRBV2 and TRBJ1-1, with 11 bases identical to TRBD1. This CDR3 region has 16 residues. Germline-derived CDR1 and CDR2 are SNHLY and FYNNEI. After removal of 0 bases from V and 5 bases from J, the junction contained 5 bases not matched to a gene. The CDR3 loop is CASSEAMGQGGTEAFF. Here the CDR3 DNA reads TGTGCCAGCAGTGAAGCGATGGGACAGGGGGGTACTGAAGCTTTCTTT.

The rearrangement uses TRBV5-1 and TRBJ2-5, with 8 bases matching TRBD1. TRBJ2-7 explains the end of the DNA better; the J call may be wrong. Looked up from germline, CDR1 is SGHRS and CDR2 is YFSETQ. The CDR3 sequence is 14 residues long. The CDR3 DNA reads TGCGCCAGCAGCGCCCAGGGGGCGGAGTACGAGCAGTACTTC. Translation gives CASSAQGAEYEQYF.

The CDR3 loop is CANRKTYGYTF. The CDR3 DNA follows: TGCGCCAACCGAAAGACCTATGGCTACACCTTC. This chain links TRBV4-1 with TRBJ1-2; D uncertain. Germline assignment: CDR1 MGHRA and CDR2 YSYEKL. This CDR3 is 11 amino acids long. Trimming cost V 10 bases and J 4 bases, with 10 bases left between them.

The V and J genes are TRBV4-1 and TRBJ2-7, with TRBD1 matching over 8 bases. The CDR3 runs to 18 residues. V dropped 0 bases and J dropped 2; count of bases not matched to a gene: 12. The germline CDR1 and CDR2 sequences are MGHRA and YSYEKL. The CDR3 loop reads CASSQDNWPGQVTYEQYF. CDR3 nucleotides: TGCGCCAGCAGCCAAGATAATTGGCCGGGACAGGTCACCTACGAGCAGTACTTC.

The chain's CDR3 is CASNFIGDEQFF. CDR3 bases: TGCGCCAGCAATTTTATCGGGGATGAGCAGTTCTTC. The chain couples TRBV4-1 to TRBJ2-1; possible D gene TRBD2, 5 bases. The CDR3 spans 12 residues. Trimming pared 7 bases from V and 8 bases from J, leaving 12 bases between. The V gene's germline CDR1 is MGHRA and CDR2 YSYEKL.

The chain joins TRBV2 to TRBJ2-7; the match to TRBD2 covers 8 bases. Germline V gene data show CDR1 as SNHLY and CDR2 as FYNNEI. This CDR3 has 12 amino acids. V shed 11 bases, J shed 2 bases, and the junction held 5 bases outside the gene matches. The CDR3 here is CASGGAPYEQYF. The CDR3 DNA is TGTGCCTCGGGGGGGGCCCCCTACGAGCAGTACTTC.

This chain uses TRBV6-5 with TRBJ1-1; D perhaps matches TRBD1 (5 bases). The CDR3 totals 15 residues. V lost 6 bases to trimming and J lost 1 base, with 15 bases between them. The germline CDR1 and CDR2 sequences are MNHEY and SVGAGI. In DNA form, the CDR3 reads TGTGCCAGCAGCACCTGGGACGGGGGGAACACTGAAGCTTTCTTT. It codes for CASSTWDGGNTEAFF.

This sequence joins TRBV7-3 and TRBJ2-7, with 7 bases lining up with TRBD1. The CDR3 consists of 15 residues. V was pared by 5 bases and J by 6 bases, with 13 bases of the junction left unmatched. Germline V lookup: CDR1 SGHTA, CDR2 FQGTGA. CDR3 region: CASSPTGTVNVEQYF. Here the CDR3 DNA reads TGTGCCAGCAGCCCCACCGGGACAGTGAACGTCGAGCAGTACTTC.

The chain carries TRBV19 and TRBJ1-1; D is undetermined. The CDR3 runs 18 residues. The germline V gene has CDR1 LNHDA and CDR2 SQIVND (reference sequence). Trimming stripped 4 bases from V and 4 bases from J, with 25 bases between. CDR3 loop: CASSTLTNRRIISTEAFF. The CDR3 DNA sequence: TGTGCCAGTAGTACCCTCACGAACCGAAGGATTATTAGCACTGAAGCTTTCTTT.

The rearrangement joins TRBV21-1 to TRBJ1-3; the D call in the table, TRBD1, was not verified against the DNA. TRBV21-1 is a pseudogene locus. There are 14 residues in the CDR3. In DNA, the CDR3 is TGTGCCGGAACCGGGACAGGGGTAGGAAACACCATATATTTT. Its translation is CAGTGTGVGNTIYF.

The rearrangement joins TRBV7-2 to TRBJ1-4; 7 bases match TRBD1. The germline CDR1 and CDR2 sequences are SGHTA and FQGNSA. V lost 4 bases, J lost 0 bases, and 5 bases stayed unmatched. The CDR3 loop spans 16 amino acids. CDR3 protein: CASSSGQVATNEKLFF. In DNA, the CDR3 is TGTGCCAGCAGCTCCGGACAGGTTGCAACTAATGAAAAACTGTTTTTT.

This clone was recorded once. The rearrangement links TRBV4-1 to TRBJ1-5; the D gene is possibly TRBD1 (5 bases). Germline CDR1 and CDR2: MGHRA and YSYEKL. This CDR3 comprises 16 residues. V was cut by 4 bases and J by 9 bases, with 22 bases left in between. CDR3 residues: CASSRGQGPPPSPQHF. The CDR3 DNA is TGCGCCAGCAGCCGCGGACAAGGCCCTCCTCCCTCGCCCCAGCATTTT.

This clone was recorded a few times. The V call is TRBV18, the J call TRBJ2-7; 10 nucleotides align to TRBD2. V gave up 6 bases and J gave up 7 bases; unmatched junction bases: 12. Germline CDR1 reads KGHSH; CDR2 reads LQKENI. The CDR3 length is 15 residues. CDR3 in DNA: TGTGCCAGCTCGTCGAGCGGGAGGGGAGAGAGGGAGCAGTACTTC. It is translated as CASSSSGRGEREQYF.

The CDR3 nucleotides are TGTGCCAGTACCGCGACAGTAACGAACTATGGCTACACCTTC. Translated: CASTATVTNYGYTF. This chain links TRBV19 with TRBJ1-2; the D gene is possibly TRBD1 (5 bases). The CDR3 length is 14 residues. CDR1 is LNHDA, CDR2 SQIVND, per germline (reference sequence). V was pared by 7 bases and J by 2 bases, with 14 bases between.

Here the CDR3 DNA reads TGTGCCACCAGACAGACACCATACGAGCAGTACTTC. This sequence encodes CATRQTPYEQYF. The chain couples TRBV27 to TRBJ2-7, with D possibly being TRBD1 (5 bases). This CDR3 has 12 residues. Germline CDR1 is MNHEY and CDR2 is SMNVEV (reference sequence). V was cut by 10 bases and J by 4 bases, with 14 bases left in between.

The chain is built from TRBV6-5 and TRBJ1-1, with D unclear. This CDR3 region has 15 residues. Trimming took off 6 bases at V and 3 bases at J, with 17 bases between the two ends. The V gene's germline CDR1 is MNHEY and CDR2 SVGAGI. The chain's CDR3 is CASSRLTFGDTEAFF. CDR3 in DNA: TGTGCCAGCAGCCGCCTGACATTTGGTGACACTGAAGCTTTCTTT.

The chain uses TRBV30 and TRBJ1-1; possibly TRBD1 for D (6 bases). The germline V and J ends were trimmed by 7 bases and 2 bases, with 17 bases remaining between them. Per germline, CDR1 GTSNPN and CDR2 SVGIG (reference sequence). The CDR3 runs 14 residues. CDR3: CAFNLQGLNTEAFF. In nucleotides, the CDR3 is TGTGCCTTCAACCTACAGGGTCTCAACACTGAAGCTTTCTTT. Full variable domain (remainder filled in from reference TRBV30 and TRBJ1-1): SQTIHQWPATLVQPVGSPLSLECTVEGTSNPNLYWYRQAAGRGLQLLFYSVGIGQISSEVPQNLSASRPQDRQFILSSKKLLLSDSGFYLCAFNLQGLNTEAFFGQGTRLTVV.

V and J are TRBV10-1 and TRBJ2-2, with D possibly TRBD1 on 6 matching bases. Germline CDR1 and CDR2: WNHNN and SYGVQD (reference sequence). With 4 bases removed from V and 7 bases from J, the gap between germline ends came to 10 bases. CDR3 size: 13 residues. The CDR3 DNA follows: TGCGCCAGCAGTGGGGACACGATCGGGGAGCTGTTTTTT. It is translated as CASSGDTIGELFF.

The chain carries TRBV30 and TRBJ2-7; 8 nucleotides agree with TRBD2. The trim removed 0 bases at V and 9 bases at J, leaving 10 bases unmatched. The CDR3 sequence is 14 residues long. CDR1 and CDR2 (germline): GTSNPN, SVGIG (reference sequence). The CDR3 here is CAWSVQGGRILQYF. The CDR3 DNA sequence: TGTGCCTGGAGTGTACAGGGCGGGAGGATTTTGCAGTACTTC.

The CDR3 loop reads CASSFIPMSATGELFF. The CDR3 nucleotides read TGCGCCAGCAGCTTTATCCCGATGAGCGCCACCGGGGAGCTGTTTTTT. The V and J genes are TRBV5-1 and TRBJ2-2; D gene uncertain. The germline V gene encodes CDR1 SGHRS and CDR2 YFSETQ. The CDR3 is made up of 16 amino acids. The V end was cut by 2 bases, the J end by 4 bases, with 15 bases between. Looking up the rest from reference TRBV5-1 and TRBJ2-2 gives the full variable domain: KAGVTQTPRYLIKTRGQQVTLSCSPISGHRSVSWYQQTPGQGLQFLFEYFSETQRNKGNFPGRFSGRQFSNSRSEMNVSTLELGDSALYLCASSFIPMSATGELFFGEGSRLTVL.